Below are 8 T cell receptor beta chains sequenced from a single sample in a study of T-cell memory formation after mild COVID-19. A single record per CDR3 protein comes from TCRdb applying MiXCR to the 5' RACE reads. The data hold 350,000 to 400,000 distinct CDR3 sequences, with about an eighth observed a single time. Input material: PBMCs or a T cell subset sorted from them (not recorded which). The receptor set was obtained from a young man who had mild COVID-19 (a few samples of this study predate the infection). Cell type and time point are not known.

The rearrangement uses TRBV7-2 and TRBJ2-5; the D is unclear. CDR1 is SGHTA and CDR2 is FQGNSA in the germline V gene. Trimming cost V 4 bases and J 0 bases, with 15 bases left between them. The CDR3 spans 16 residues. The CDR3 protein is CASSSQRSLYQETQYF. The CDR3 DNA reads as TGTGCCAGCAGCTCGCAGAGGTCTTTGTACCAAGAGACCCAGTACTTC.

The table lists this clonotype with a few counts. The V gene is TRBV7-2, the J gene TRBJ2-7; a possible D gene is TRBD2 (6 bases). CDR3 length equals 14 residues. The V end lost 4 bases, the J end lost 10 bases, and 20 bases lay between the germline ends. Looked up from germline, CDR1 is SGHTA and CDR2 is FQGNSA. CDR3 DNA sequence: TGTGCCAGCAGCTCAATAGGCGGGGCGCGGAACCAGTACTTC. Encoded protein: CASSSIGGARNQYF.

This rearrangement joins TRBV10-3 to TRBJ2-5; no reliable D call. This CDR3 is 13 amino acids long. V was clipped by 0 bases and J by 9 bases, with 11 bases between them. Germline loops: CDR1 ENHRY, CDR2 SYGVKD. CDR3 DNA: TGTGCCATCAGTGAGTCAAGTGATGGGTCCCAGTACTTC. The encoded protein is CAISESSDGSQYF.

For the CDR3, the DNA is TGCGCCAGCAGCCCCGGGGTGGACGCAACTAATGAAAAACTGTTTTTT. Translating gives CASSPGVDATNEKLFF. This chain joins TRBV4-1 and TRBJ1-4; no clear D gene. The CDR3 loop spans 16 amino acids. Germline V gives CDR1 MGHRA, CDR2 YSYEKL. The germline V and J ends were trimmed by 4 bases and 0 bases, with 12 bases remaining between them.

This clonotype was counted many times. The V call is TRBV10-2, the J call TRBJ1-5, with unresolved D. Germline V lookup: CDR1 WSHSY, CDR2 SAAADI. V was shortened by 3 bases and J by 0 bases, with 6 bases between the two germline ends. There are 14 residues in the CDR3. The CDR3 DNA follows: TGCGCCAGCAGTGACAGTCATAGCAATCAGCCCCAGCATTTT. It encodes CASSDSHSNQPQHF.

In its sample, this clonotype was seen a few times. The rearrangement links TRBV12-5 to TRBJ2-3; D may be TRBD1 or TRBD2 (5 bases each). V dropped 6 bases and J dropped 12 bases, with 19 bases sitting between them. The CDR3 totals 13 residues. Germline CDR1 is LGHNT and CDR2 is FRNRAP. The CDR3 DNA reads TGTGCTAGTGGCTCCAACCGGGACGATAGACAGTATTTT. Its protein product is CASGSNRDDRQYF.

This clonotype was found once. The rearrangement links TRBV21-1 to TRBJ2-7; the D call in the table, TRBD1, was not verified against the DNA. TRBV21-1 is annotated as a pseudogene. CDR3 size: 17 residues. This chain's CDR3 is CASSKESRYRSRYEQYV. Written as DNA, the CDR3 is TGTGCCAGCAGCAAAGAATCTCGCTACCGGTCCCGCTACGAGCAGTACGTC.

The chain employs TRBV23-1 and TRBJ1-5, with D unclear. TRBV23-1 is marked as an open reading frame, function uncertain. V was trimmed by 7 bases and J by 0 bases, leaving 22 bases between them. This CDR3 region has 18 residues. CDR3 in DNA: TGCGCCAGCAAGAAATCTGCCGGGATGCAGAATAGCAATCAGCCCCAGCATTTT. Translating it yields CASKKSAGMQNSNQPQHF.